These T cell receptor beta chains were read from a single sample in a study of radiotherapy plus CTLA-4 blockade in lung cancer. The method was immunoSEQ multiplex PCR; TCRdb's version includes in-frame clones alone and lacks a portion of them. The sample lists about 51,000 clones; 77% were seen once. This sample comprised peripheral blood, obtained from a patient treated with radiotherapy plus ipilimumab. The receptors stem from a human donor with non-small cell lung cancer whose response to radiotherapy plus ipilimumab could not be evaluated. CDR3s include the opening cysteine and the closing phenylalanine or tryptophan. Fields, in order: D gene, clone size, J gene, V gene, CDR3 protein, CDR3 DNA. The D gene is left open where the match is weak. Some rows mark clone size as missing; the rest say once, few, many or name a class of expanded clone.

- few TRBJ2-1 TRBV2 CASSVINSGEQFF TGTGCCAGCAGTGTAATCAACAGTGGTGAGCAGTTCTTC
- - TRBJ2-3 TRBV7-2 CASTPTRGSGTDTQYF TGTGCCAGCACCCCGACCCGGGGTTCTGGCACAGATACGCAGTATTTT
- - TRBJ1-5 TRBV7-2 CASSLGPGPQPQHF TGTGCCAGCAGCTTAGGTCCAGGGCCTCAGCCCCAGCATTTT
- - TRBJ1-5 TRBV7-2 CASSLPGETPQHF TGTGCCAGCAGCTTACCAGGGGAGACGCCCCAGCATTTT
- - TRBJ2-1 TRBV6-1 CASSESYGGNEQFF TGTGCCAGCAGTGAATCGTACGGAGGCAATGAGCAGTTCTTC
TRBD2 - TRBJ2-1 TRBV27 CASSFGLAGVGEQFF TGTGCCAGCAGTTTCGGACTAGCGGGAGTCGGCGAGCAGTTCTTC
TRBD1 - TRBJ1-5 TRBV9 CASSVSAGGNQPQHF TGTGCCAGCAGCGTATCGGCAGGGGGGAATCAGCCCCAGCATTTT
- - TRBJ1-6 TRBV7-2 CASSLDRGNSPLHF TGTGCCAGCAGCTTAGACCGAGGGAATTCACCCCTCCACTTT
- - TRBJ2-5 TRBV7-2 CASSLFRETQYF TGTGCCAGCAGCCTCTTCAGAGAGACCCAGTACTTC
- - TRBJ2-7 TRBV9 CASSVTGTPLEKNF TGTGCCAGCAGCGTAACTGGCACCCCCTTGGAGAAGAACTTC
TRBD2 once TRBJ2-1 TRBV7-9 CASSLWSGRGNEQFF TGTGCCAGCAGCTTATGGAGCGGGAGGGGAAATGAGCAGTTCTTC
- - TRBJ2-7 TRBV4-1 CASSHQTGYEQYF TGCGCCAGCAGCCATCAGACAGGCTACGAGCAGTACTTC
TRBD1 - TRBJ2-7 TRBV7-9 CASSKRVRQGSYEQYF TGTGCCAGCAGCAAACGGGTCCGACAGGGCTCCTACGAGCAGTACTTC
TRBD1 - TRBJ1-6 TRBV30 CAWSTGGSPLHF TGTGCCTGGAGTACAGGGGGTTCACCCCTCCACTTT
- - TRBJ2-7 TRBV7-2 CASSLGVSYEQYF TGTGCCAGCAGCTTAGGAGTATCCTACGAGCAGTACTTC
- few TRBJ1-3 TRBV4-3 CASSQGFQTGGNTIYF TGCGCCAGCAGCCAAGGGTTCCAAACCGGGGGAAACACCATATATTTT
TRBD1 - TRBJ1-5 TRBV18 CASSQDRVYQPQHF TGTGCCAGCTCACAGGACAGGGTGTATCAGCCCCAGCATTTT
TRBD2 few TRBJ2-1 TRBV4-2 CASTSYWRRGGPINEQFF TGTGCCAGCACCTCCTACTGGCGTAGGGGAGGGCCCATAAATGAGCAGTTCTTC
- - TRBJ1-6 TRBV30 CAWRSPGRALHF TGTGCCTGGAGATCTCCGGGTCGGGCCCTCCACTTT
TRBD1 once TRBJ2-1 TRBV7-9 CASVPGTEYNEQFF TGTGCCAGCGTTCCCGGGACAGAATACAATGAGCAGTTCTTC
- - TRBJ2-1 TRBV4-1 CASSLRTGIAYNEQFF TGCGCCAGCAGCCTCCGGACGGGGATCGCCTACAATGAGCAGTTCTTC
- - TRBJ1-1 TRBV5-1 CASSWGGRTEAFF TGCGCCAGCAGTTGGGGGGGGAGGACTGAAGCTTTCTTT
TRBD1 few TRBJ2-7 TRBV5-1 CASSKDRSNYEQYF TGCGCCAGCAGCAAGGACAGGTCAAATTACGAGCAGTACTTC
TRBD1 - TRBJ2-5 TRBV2 CASRWTGSNLETQYF TGTGCCAGCAGGTGGACAGGGAGTAATTTGGAGACCCAGTACTTC
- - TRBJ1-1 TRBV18 CASSPRETNTEAFF TGTGCCAGCTCACCGAGGGAGACGAACACTGAAGCTTTCTTT
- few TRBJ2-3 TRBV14 CASSQGGPGTQYF TGTGCCAGCAGCCAGGGGGGACCGGGTACGCAGTATTTT
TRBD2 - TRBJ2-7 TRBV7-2 CASSLVGGSDSYEQYF TGTGCCAGCAGCTTAGTGGGGGGGTCTGACTCCTACGAGCAGTACTTC
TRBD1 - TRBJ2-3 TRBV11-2 CASSSTTGGDTQYF TGTGCCAGCAGCTCGACGACAGGGGGAGATACGCAGTATTTT
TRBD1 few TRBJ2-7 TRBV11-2 CASSPWVGTGGYEQYF TGTGCCAGCAGCCCTTGGGTTGGGACAGGGGGCTACGAGCAGTACTTC
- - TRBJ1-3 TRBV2 CASSEAQGLGNTIYF TGTGCCAGCAGTGAAGCGCAGGGTCTTGGAAACACCATATATTTT
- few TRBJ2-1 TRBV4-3 CASSQGGLADNEQFF TGCGCCAGCAGCCAAGGAGGTCTAGCAGACAATGAGCAGTTCTTC
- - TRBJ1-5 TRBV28 CASSPGQISNQPQHF TGTGCCAGTTCACCGGGACAAATTAGCAATCAGCCCCAGCATTTT
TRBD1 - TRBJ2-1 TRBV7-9 CASSGAWGQEKFF TGTGCCAGCAGCGGAGCGTGGGGACAGGAGAAGTTCTTC
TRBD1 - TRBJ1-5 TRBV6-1 CASSSYRGGDQPQHF TGTGCCAGCAGTAGTTACAGGGGTGGCGATCAGCCCCAGCATTTT
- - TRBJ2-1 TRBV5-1 CASSLAVSPRSNEQFF TGCGCCAGCAGCTTGGCCGTATCCCCTAGGAGCAATGAGCAGTTCTTC
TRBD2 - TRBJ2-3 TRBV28 CASVLAGGHTDTQYF TGTGCCAGCGTCCTAGCGGGCGGACACACAGATACGCAGTATTTT
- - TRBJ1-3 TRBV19 CASNPRKGASGNTIYF TGTGCCAGTAACCCCAGGAAAGGGGCATCTGGAAACACCATATATTTT
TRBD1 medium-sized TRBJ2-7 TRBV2 CASHGDRYYEQYF TGTGCCTCCCACGGGGACAGGTACTACGAGCAGTACTTC
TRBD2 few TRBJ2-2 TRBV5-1 CASSSLAGWNTGELFF TGCGCCAGCAGCTCATTAGCGGGTTGGAACACCGGGGAGCTGTTTTTT
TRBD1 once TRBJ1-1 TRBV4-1 CASSQVWTGDAEAFF TGCGCCAGCAGCCAAGTATGGACAGGGGATGCTGAAGCTTTCTTT
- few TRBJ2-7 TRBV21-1 CASITGLDSYEQYF TGTGCCAGCATCACGGGGTTGGATTCCTACGAGCAGTACTTC
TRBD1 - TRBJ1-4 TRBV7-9 CASSLAAGGNEKLFF TGTGCCAGCAGCTTAGCGGCAGGGGGTAATGAAAAACTGTTTTTT
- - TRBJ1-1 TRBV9 CASSPRRGSPTPSEAFF TGTGCCAGCAGCCCAAGGAGGGGTTCCCCCACACCCTCTGAAGCTTTCTTT
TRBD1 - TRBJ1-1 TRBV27 CASLRTGGNEAFF TGTGCCAGCCTACGGACAGGGGGAAATGAAGCTTTCTTT
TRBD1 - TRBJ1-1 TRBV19 CASSADGTATEAFF TGTGCCAGTAGTGCTGACGGGACAGCCACTGAAGCTTTCTTT
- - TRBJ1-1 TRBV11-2 CASSYNPGTEAFF TGTGCCAGCAGCTATAACCCGGGGACTGAAGCTTTCTTT
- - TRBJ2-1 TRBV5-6 CASSSAGLRSTTEQFF TGTGCCAGCAGCTCCGCGGGACTCCGCTCGACGACTGAGCAGTTCTTC